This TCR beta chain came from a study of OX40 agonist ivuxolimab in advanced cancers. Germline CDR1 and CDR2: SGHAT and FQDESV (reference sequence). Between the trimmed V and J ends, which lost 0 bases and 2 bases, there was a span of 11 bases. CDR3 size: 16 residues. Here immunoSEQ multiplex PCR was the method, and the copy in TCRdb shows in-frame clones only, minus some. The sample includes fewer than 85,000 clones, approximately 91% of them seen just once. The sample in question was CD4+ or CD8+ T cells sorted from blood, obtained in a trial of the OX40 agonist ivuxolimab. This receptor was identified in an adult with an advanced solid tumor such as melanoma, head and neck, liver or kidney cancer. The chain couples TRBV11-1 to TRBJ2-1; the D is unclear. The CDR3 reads CASSLAMSGTYNEQFF. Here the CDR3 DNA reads TGTGCCAGCAGCTTAGCGATGTCAGGCACCTACAATGAGCAGTTCTTC.